The T cell receptor (beta chain) under discussion was sequenced for a study of OX40 agonist ivuxolimab in advanced cancers. Germline values: CDR1 SGHDN, CDR2 FVKESK. This CDR3 spans 15 amino acids. V was shortened by 0 bases and J by 10 bases, with 13 bases between the two germline ends. Method: immunoSEQ multiplex PCR; TCRdb's copy keeps in-frame clones and lacks some. The sample has around 67,000 clones; about 88% are singletons. The sequenced sample was CD4+ or CD8+ T cells sorted from blood, obtained in a trial of the OX40 agonist ivuxolimab. The sequence was collected from an adult with an advanced solid tumor such as melanoma, head and neck, liver or kidney cancer. The chain uses TRBV14 and TRBJ1-6, with TRBD1 as a possible D gene (5 bases). The CDR3 loop is CASSQDGRQRSPLHF. CDR3 in DNA: TGTGCCAGCAGCCAAGATGGGAGACAGAGGTCACCCCTCCACTTT.